A selection of T cell receptor beta chains follows, all from one sample in a study of identical twins. Each CDR3 protein is one row after TCRdb ran MiXCR on the 5' RACE reads. The profile shows hundreds of thousands of distinct CDR3 sequences, under 9% of them singletons. The sample was also reused in another study, on yellow fever vaccine responses in identical twins.

Sequenced material: memory (CD45RO+) T cells sorted from blood. Receptors originate from a woman aged 18-30 years in good health. Both conserved end residues are part of each CDR3. D genes are given only for firm matches. Clone size is given for some rows only: seen once, a few or many times, or a class if the clone is expanded.

J | size | D | V | CDR3 | DNA
TRBJ2-2 | NA | NA | TRBV7-2 | CASSAQNTGELFF | TGTGCCAGCAGCGCACAGAACACCGGGGAGCTGTTTTTT
TRBJ2-2 | NA | NA | TRBV7-6 | CASSLEGRGPANTGELFF | TGTGCCAGCAGCTTAGAAGGGAGGGGGCCCGCGAACACCGGGGAGCTGTTTTTT
TRBJ1-4 | few | NA | TRBV20-1 | CSAQSPVIVRSTNEKLFF | TGCAGTGCCCAGTCACCAGTAATAGTACGTTCTACTAATGAAAAACTGTTTTTT
TRBJ2-7 | NA | NA | TRBV28 | CASSPSWRTILPYEQYF | TGTGCCAGCAGCCCTTCGTGGAGGACCATTTTACCCTACGAGCAGTACTTC
TRBJ1-3 | many | TRBD1 | TRBV19 | CASRTTGSRDTIYF | TGTGCCAGTAGGACGACAGGGAGTAGGGACACCATATATTTT
TRBJ1-3 | many | NA | TRBV12-3/TRBV12-4 | CASSLALGESGNTIYF | TGTGCCAGCAGTTTAGCGCTAGGGGAATCTGGAAACACCATATATTTT
TRBJ2-1 | NA | NA | TRBV6-1 | CASSEGQGSGFF | TGTGCCAGCAGTGAAGGTCAGGGCAGCGGTTTCTTC
TRBJ1-4 | many | NA | TRBV7-6 | CASSLGGGTNEKLFF | TGTGCCAGCAGCTTAGGTGGGGGAACTAATGAAAAACTGTTTTTT
TRBJ2-2 | many | NA | TRBV5-1 | CASSLIVLDGRDTGELFF | TGCGCCAGCAGCTTGATTGTACTGGACGGGCGGGACACCGGGGAGCTGTTTTTT
TRBJ1-3 | few | TRBD1 | TRBV2 | CASSESGQPGNTIYF | TGTGCCAGCAGTGAATCGGGACAGCCTGGAAACACCATATATTTT
TRBJ2-4 | many | TRBD2 | TRBV12-3/TRBV12-4 | CASKEAGTSSKNIQYF | TGTGCCAGCAAGGAGGCCGGGACTAGCAGTAAAAACATTCAGTACTTC
TRBJ1-3 | few | NA | TRBV5-1 | CASSSPTVGYENTIYF | TGCGCCAGCAGCTCTCCTACAGTGGGTTATGAAAACACCATATATTTT
TRBJ1-1 | many | NA | TRBV18 | CASSPLGGTEAFF | TGTGCCAGCTCACCCCTCGGGGGTACTGAAGCTTTCTTT
TRBJ2-3 | many | NA | TRBV18 | CASSTYSPPMETDTQYF | TGTGCCAGCTCTACCTATTCGCCTCCAATGGAAACAGATACGCAGTATTTT
TRBJ2-3 | many | NA | TRBV7-9 | CASSPTKWATDTQYF | TGTGCCAGCAGCCCGACCAAATGGGCCACAGATACGCAGTATTTT
TRBJ1-5 | few | TRBD1 | TRBV28 | CASSSTGNSNQPQHF | TGTGCCAGCAGCTCGACAGGGAATAGCAATCAGCCCCAGCATTTT
TRBJ2-2 | many | NA | TRBV5-1 | CASSTTTTSNTGELFF | TGCGCCAGCAGCACCACGACTACATCGAACACCGGGGAGCTGTTTTTT
TRBJ1-6 | NA | NA | TRBV20-1 | CSARVGAGVGSPLHF | TGCAGTGCTAGAGTTGGAGCAGGGGTTGGTTCACCCCTCCACTTT
TRBJ1-5 | NA | NA | TRBV19 | CASSMISGHLDNQPQHF | TGTGCCAGTAGTATGATCTCGGGACACCTAGACAATCAGCCCCAGCATTTT
TRBJ2-3 | many | TRBD2 | TRBV12-3/TRBV12-4 | CASSFNLAGGGYTQYF | TGTGCCAGCAGTTTCAATCTAGCGGGGGGCGGATATACGCAGTATTTT
TRBJ1-2 | many | TRBD1 | TRBV6-1 | CASSRGTANYGYTF | TGTGCCAGCAGTCGCGGGACAGCTAACTATGGCTACACCTTC
TRBJ2-5 | NA | NA | TRBV11-2 | CASSLVTGSEVETQYF | TGTGCCAGCAGCTTAGTAACGGGGTCCGAAGTGGAGACCCAGTACTTC
TRBJ2-2 | few | TRBD2 | TRBV3-1 | CASSHQPLAGGITGELFF | TGTGCCAGCAGCCATCAACCACTAGCGGGAGGGATCACCGGGGAGCTGTTTTTT
TRBJ2-3 | NA | NA | TRBV5-4 | CASSFGLAGTDTQYF | TGTGCCAGCAGCTTTGGGCTAGCAGGCACAGATACGCAGTATTTT
TRBJ1-2 | few | NA | TRBV2 | CAGPGPNYGYTF | TGTGCCGGTCCGGGACCGAACTATGGCTACACCTTC
TRBJ1-4 | few | NA | TRBV20-1 | CSASRVENEKLFF | TGCAGTGCTAGCCGGGTGGAGAATGAAAAACTGTTTTTT
TRBJ2-3 | many | NA | TRBV5-1 | CASSPIGATTDTQYF | TGCGCCAGCAGCCCGATTGGTGCGACCACAGATACGCAGTATTTT
TRBJ1-5 | few | TRBD1 | TRBV2 | CASSERGQENQPQHF | TGTGCCAGCAGTGAACGGGGACAGGAAAATCAGCCCCAGCATTTT
TRBJ1-3 | few | NA | TRBV5-6 | CASSPTPVGADTIYF | TGTGCCAGCAGCCCTACCCCGGTGGGGGCTGACACCATATATTTT
TRBJ1-5 | NA | NA | TRBV15 | CATSPPRGDGNQPQHF | TGTGCCACCAGCCCCCCTCGGGGGGACGGAAATCAGCCCCAGCATTTT
TRBJ2-5 | few | NA | TRBV11-2 | CASSEGRGTQETQYF | TGTGCCAGCAGCGAAGGGAGGGGGACCCAAGAGACCCAGTACTTC
TRBJ1-1 | NA | NA | TRBV27 | CASSLWRTQGGGTEAFF | TGTGCCAGCAGTTTATGGAGAACCCAGGGCGGGGGGACTGAAGCTTTCTTT
TRBJ2-5 | many | TRBD1 | TRBV20-1 | CSANPATGTDQETQYF | TGCAGTGCTAATCCTGCGACCGGGACAGACCAAGAGACCCAGTACTTC
TRBJ2-5 | NA | NA | TRBV11-1 | CASSLWGGLGGNLQETQYF | TGTGCCAGCAGCCTATGGGGGGGGCTTGGCGGGAACCTCCAGGAGACCCAGTACTTC
TRBJ1-1 | many | NA | TRBV29-1 | CSVEKGPINTEAFF | TGCAGCGTTGAAAAGGGCCCAATAAACACTGAAGCTTTCTTT
TRBJ2-2 | NA | TRBD2 | TRBV20-1 | CSARDGAGGPNGELFF | TGCAGTGCTAGAGATGGGGCGGGAGGGCCGAACGGGGAGCTGTTTTTT
TRBJ2-5 | many | NA | TRBV7-9 | CASSLRTGWMETQYF | TGTGCCAGCAGCCTCCGGACTGGGTGGATGGAGACCCAGTACTTC
TRBJ2-4 | NA | TRBD2 | TRBV14 | CASSPGGWSQWNIQYF | TGTGCCAGCAGCCCGGGGGGTTGGAGCCAGTGGAACATTCAGTACTTC
TRBJ2-7 | many | NA | TRBV5-1 | CASSLSRDIAYEQYF | TGCGCCAGCAGCTTGTCCAGGGACATTGCCTACGAGCAGTACTTC
TRBJ1-1 | few | NA | TRBV9 | CASTPAGNTEAFF | TGTGCCAGCACTCCGGCCGGGAACACTGAAGCTTTCTTT
TRBJ2-2 | NA | TRBD2 | TRBV20-1 | CSAPGISGGVTGELFF | TGCAGTGCCCCCGGGATTAGCGGGGGGGTCACCGGGGAGCTGTTTTTT
TRBJ2-7 | many | NA | TRBV7-2 | CASTPYGAIASYEQYF | TGTGCCAGCACCCCTTACGGGGCAATTGCCTCCTACGAGCAGTACTTC
TRBJ2-5 | NA | NA | TRBV20-1 | CSATMVIGARRQTQYF | TGCAGTGCTACGATGGTTATAGGAGCGAGAAGACAGACCCAGTACTTC
TRBJ2-7 | NA | TRBD2 | TRBV20-1 | CSARSASGSYEQYF | TGCAGTGCTAGATCGGCTAGCGGCTCCTACGAGCAGTACTTC
TRBJ2-3 | few | TRBD2 | TRBV20-1 | CSATSGSTDTQYF | TGCAGTGCTACTAGCGGGAGCACAGATACGCAGTATTTT
TRBJ2-6 | NA | NA | TRBV2 | CASNPQLSGANVLTF | TGTGCCAGCAATCCACAGCTCTCTGGGGCCAACGTCCTGACTTTC
TRBJ2-1 | few | NA | TRBV27 | CASSLLGQEQFF | TGTGCCAGCAGTCTACTAGGTCAGGAGCAGTTCTTC
TRBJ2-5 | many | TRBD2 | TRBV15 | CATSRSSGSSEETQYF | TGTGCCACCAGCAGATCTAGCGGGAGTTCGGAAGAGACCCAGTACTTC
TRBJ2-3 | NA | TRBD2 | TRBV5-4 | CASSLATSGRVAGSTDTQYF | TGTGCCAGCAGCTTGGCCACTAGCGGGAGAGTGGCGGGAAGCACAGATACGCAGTATTTT
TRBJ2-5 | few | NA | TRBV28 | CASVNPGLQETQYF | TGTGCCAGCGTCAACCCGGGACTCCAGGAGACCCAGTACTTC
TRBJ2-1 | few | NA | TRBV12-2 | CASRTPSGGWSYNEQFF | TGTGCAAGTCGCACCCCTTCGGGGGGCTGGTCCTACAATGAGCAGTTCTTC
TRBJ2-2 | few | NA | TRBV2 | CASSEAAQGTAGELFF | TGTGCCAGCAGTGAAGCCGCCCAGGGGACGGCCGGGGAGCTGTTTTTT
TRBJ2-1 | NA | TRBD2 | TRBV15 | CATSTKKTSGGHYNEQFF | TGTGCCACCAGCACGAAAAAGACTAGCGGGGGCCACTACAATGAGCAGTTCTTC
TRBJ2-7 | once | TRBD1 | TRBV9 | CASSSGQGTDEQYF | TGTGCCAGCAGCTCGGGACAGGGGACGGACGAGCAGTACTTC
TRBJ2-1 | many | NA | TRBV7-8 | CASSPGNSDEQFF | TGTGCCAGCAGCCCAGGTAATAGTGATGAGCAGTTCTTC